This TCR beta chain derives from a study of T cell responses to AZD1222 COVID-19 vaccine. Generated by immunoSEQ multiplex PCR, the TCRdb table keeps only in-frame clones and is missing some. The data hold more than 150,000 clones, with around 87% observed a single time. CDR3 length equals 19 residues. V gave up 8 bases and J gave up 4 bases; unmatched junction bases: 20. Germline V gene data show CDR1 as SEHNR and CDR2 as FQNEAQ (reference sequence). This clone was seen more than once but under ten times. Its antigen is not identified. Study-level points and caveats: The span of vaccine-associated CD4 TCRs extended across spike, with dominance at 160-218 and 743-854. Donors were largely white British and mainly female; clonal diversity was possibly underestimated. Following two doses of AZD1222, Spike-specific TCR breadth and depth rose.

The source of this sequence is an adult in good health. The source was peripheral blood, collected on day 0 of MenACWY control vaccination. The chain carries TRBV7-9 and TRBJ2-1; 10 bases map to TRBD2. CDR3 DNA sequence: TGTGCCAGCTCCCTTTCGCGGCTAGCGGGAGAGCTAGTGTACAATGAGCAGTTCTTC. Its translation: CASSLSRLAGELVYNEQFF. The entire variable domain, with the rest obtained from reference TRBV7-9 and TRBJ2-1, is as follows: DTGVSQNPRHKITKRGQNVTFRCDPISEHNRLYWYRQTLGQGPEFLTYFQNEAQLEKSRLLSDRFSAERPKGSFSTLEIQRTEQGDSAMYLCASSLSRLAGELVYNEQFFGPGTRLTVL.